This TCR beta chain is drawn from a study of cytomegalovirus exposure and HLA in healthy donors. Amplification used 60 Vbeta primers and 13 Jbeta primers. The protocol was immunoSEQ multiplex PCR, while the TCRdb copy is restricted to in-frame clones and leaves out a portion. The data hold 55,000 to 65,000 clones, with over 60% observed a single time. This cohort consisted of healthy bone marrow donors. Only a few counts were recorded for this clone. The clonotype originates from a man aged 30 to 39 in good health and CMV-seropositive. Material: PBMCs.

CDR3 in amino acids: CSIRDAYEQYF. The DNA for the CDR3 is TGCAGCATTCGGGATGCCTACGAGCAGTACTTC. The chain carries TRBV29-1 and TRBJ2-7, with D possibly matching TRBD2 (5 bases). V was trimmed by 8 bases and J by 2 bases, leaving 10 bases between them. Germline V gene lookup returns CDR1 SQVTM and CDR2 ANQGSEA. The CDR3 spans 11 residues.